This record covers a single TCR beta chain. This sample stems from a study of blood T cells in healthy people across ages. Then a second PCR, running roughly 6 to 11 cycles, was carried out with a sample-barcoded 5' primer and a J-beta primer mix. Each CDR3 protein is one row after TCRdb ran MiXCR on the 5' RACE reads. This sample has 700,000 to 800,000 distinct CDR3 sequences, with roughly 41% found just once. Germline V lookup: CDR1 LGHDT, CDR2 YNNKEL (reference sequence). Trimming cost V 3 bases and J 9 bases, with 27 bases left between them. This CDR3 region has 18 residues. Input material: blood. The sequence was collected from an older woman in good health. The rearrangement links TRBV3-1 to TRBJ2-1; TRBD2 is a possible D gene (6 bases). The chain's CDR3 is CASSHRSGGSSLVGEQFF. In DNA, the CDR3 is TGTGCCAGCAGCCATCGTAGCGGAGGATCCTCCCTTGTCGGTGAGCAGTTCTTC.